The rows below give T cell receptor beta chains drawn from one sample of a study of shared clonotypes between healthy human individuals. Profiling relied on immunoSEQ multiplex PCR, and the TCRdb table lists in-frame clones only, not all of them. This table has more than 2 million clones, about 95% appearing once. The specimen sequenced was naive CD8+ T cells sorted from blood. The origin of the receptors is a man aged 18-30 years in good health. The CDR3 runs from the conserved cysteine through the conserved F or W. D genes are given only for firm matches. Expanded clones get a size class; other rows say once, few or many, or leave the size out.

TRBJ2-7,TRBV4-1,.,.,TGCGCCAGCAGCCAAGACTGGGCTATACTGGGCAGCACCTACGAGCAGTACTTC,CASSQDWAILGSTYEQYF
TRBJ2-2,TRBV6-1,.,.,TGTGCCACCCTCCCCGGGGCGTACACCGGGGAGCTGTTTTTT,CATLPGAYTGELFF
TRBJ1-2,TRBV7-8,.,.,TGTGCCAGCAGCCACACATGGGACTATGGCTACACCTTC,CASSHTWDYGYTF
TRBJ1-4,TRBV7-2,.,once,TGTGCCAGCACAATCGTACCAGGGAATGAAAAACTGTTTTTT,CASTIVPGNEKLFF
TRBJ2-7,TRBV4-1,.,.,TGCGCCAGCAGCCAGATACAGGGTTCCTCCTACGAGCAGTACTTC,CASSQIQGSSYEQYF
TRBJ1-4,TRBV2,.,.,TGTGCCAGCGGGAGGGGGGAAAAACTGTTTTTT,CASGRGEKLFF
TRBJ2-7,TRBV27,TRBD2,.,TGTGCCAGCAGTTGGCTAGCGGGAGGGCCGGGGGAGCAGTACTTC,CASSWLAGGPGEQYF
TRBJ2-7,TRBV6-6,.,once,TGTGCCAGCAGTGGGACGGCCTACGAGCAGTACTTC,CASSGTAYEQYF
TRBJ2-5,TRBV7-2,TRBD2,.,TGTGCCAGCAGCTTAGTCACGGGAGGCCAAGAGACCCAGTACTTC,CASSLVTGGQETQYF
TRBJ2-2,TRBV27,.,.,TGTGCCAGCAGTTTAATCGGGGAGACCGGGGAGCTGTTTTTT,CASSLIGETGELFF
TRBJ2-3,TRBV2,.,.,TGTGCTCACGAAGGGGCTAGCGGCACAGATACGCAGTATTTT,CAHEGASGTDTQYF
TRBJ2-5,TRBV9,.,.,TGTGCCAGCAGCGTAGGTGGGGGGGCCCCGGAGACCCAGTACTTC,CASSVGGGAPETQYF